What follows are 31 T cell receptor beta chains derived from one specimen sequenced in a study of identical twins. TCRdb redid the calling of the 5' RACE reads with MiXCR, one entry per CDR3 protein. The table lists 400,000 to 550,000 distinct CDR3 sequences, 20% to 25% of them singletons. This same sample was also taken into another study, of T cells expressing NK-cell markers.

The sample taken for sequencing was CD4+ T cells sorted from blood. The receptors come from a young woman in good health.

V gene TRBV5-6 combines with J gene TRBJ2-3; 8 bases agree with TRBD2. The CDR3 has 15 residues. V trimming: 0 bases; J trimming: 4 bases; junction bases outside the gene matches: 4. Germline CDR1 SGHDT, CDR2 YYEEEE. Here the CDR3 DNA reads TGTGCCAGCAGCTTGGGGCCAGCGGGGGCAGATACGCAGTATTTT. This translates into CASSLGPAGADTQYF.

The DNA of the CDR3 is TGTGCCACCAGCAGGGACACTTATGGCTACACCTTC. This gives the protein CATSRDTYGYTF. The V call is TRBV15, the J call TRBJ1-2; weak D call: TRBD1 (5 bases). V gave up 3 bases and J gave up 5 bases, with 7 bases separating them. This CDR3 is 12 amino acids long. Looked up from germline, CDR1 is LNHNV and CDR2 is YYDKDF (reference sequence).

The chain links TRBV30 to TRBJ2-3, with 9 positions matching TRBD2. This CDR3 is 16 amino acids long. The V and J ends lost 0 bases and 0 bases, in that order; junction bases with no gene match: 4. The germline gives CDR1 GTSNPN, CDR2 SVGIG (reference sequence). The DNA for the CDR3 is TGTGCCTGGAGTGTCGGCGGGAGGGGAAGCACAGATACGCAGTATTTT. It yields the protein CAWSVGGRGSTDTQYF. The full variable domain, its missing parts supplied by reference TRBV30 and TRBJ2-3, is SQTIHQWPATLVQPVGSPLSLECTVEGTSNPNLYWYRQAAGRGLQLLFYSVGIGQISSEVPQNLSASRPQDRQFILSSKKLLLSDSGFYLCAWSVGGRGSTDTQYFGPGTRLTVL.

This chain connects TRBV12-3 or TRBV12-4 to TRBJ2-2; maybe TRBD1 (8 bases). The CDR3 totals 16 residues. The V end was cut by 6 bases, the J end by 4 bases, with 18 bases between. The CDR3 coding sequence is TGTGCCAGCAGGGGGAGCGGGACAGGTGGCACCGGGGAGCTGTTTTTT. Its protein product is CASRGSGTGGTGELFF.

This chain joins TRBV29-1 and TRBJ2-6, with D uncertain. Per germline, CDR1 SQVTM and CDR2 ANQGSEA. CDR3 length: 12 amino acids. Trimming removed 4 bases at V and 2 bases at J, with 3 bases between. CDR3 region: CSVAAGANVLTF. The CDR3 DNA follows: TGCAGCGTTGCGGCTGGGGCCAACGTCCTGACTTTC.

The V and J genes are TRBV6-2 or TRBV6-3 and TRBJ2-1, with TRBD2 as a possible D gene (6 bases). The CDR3 loop spans 14 amino acids. Germline CDR1 is MNHEY and CDR2 is SVGEGT. V lost 7 bases to trimming and J lost 3 bases, with 13 bases between them. For the CDR3, the DNA is TGTGCCAGCAATGGGAGGATATACTACAATGAGCAGTTCTTC. This sequence encodes CASNGRIYYNEQFF.

This sequence joins TRBV18 and TRBJ1-3; D perhaps matches TRBD1 (5 bases). Germline lookup yields CDR1 KGHSH and CDR2 LQKENI. The CDR3 is made up of 16 amino acids. V lost 2 bases, J lost 2 bases, and 13 bases lay in between. CDR3 in DNA: TGTGCCAGCTCACCAATCCACGTCAGGGCTGGAAACACCATATATTTT. This sequence encodes CASSPIHVRAGNTIYF.

The rearrangement uses TRBV5-1 and TRBJ2-5; D is perhaps TRBD1 (7 bases). V was clipped by 6 bases and J by 5 bases, with 14 bases between them. The CDR3 sequence is 13 residues long. Germline V gene lookup returns CDR1 SGHRS and CDR2 YFSETQ. CDR3 sequence: CASNEQGGETQYF. Here the CDR3 DNA reads TGCGCCAGCAACGAGCAGGGGGGTGAGACCCAGTACTTC.

This clonotype has more than one count but fewer than ten. This sequence joins TRBV21-1 and TRBJ2-7; the D call in the table, TRBD1, was not verified against the DNA. TRBV21-1 is deemed a pseudogene. The CDR3 contains 14 residues. The CDR3, as DNA: TGTGCCAGCACCACGGGACAGAGGGTCTACGAGCAGTACTTC. As protein: CASTTGQRVYEQYF.

This clonotype was seen only a few times. This rearrangement joins TRBV7-9 to TRBJ2-1; D unresolved. This CDR3 spans 13 amino acids. Germline CDR1 and CDR2: SEHNR and FQNEAQ (reference sequence). Between the trimmed V and J ends, which lost 4 bases and 7 bases, there was a span of 11 bases. This chain's CDR3 is CASSSSQRNEQFF. The DNA for the CDR3 is TGTGCCAGCAGCTCGTCACAGCGTAATGAGCAGTTCTTC. The complete variable domain, with remaining parts taken from reference TRBV7-9 and TRBJ2-1, reads DTGVSQNPRHKITKRGQNVTFRCDPISEHNRLYWYRQTLGQGPEFLTYFQNEAQLEKSRLLSDRFSAERPKGSFSTLEIQRTEQGDSAMYLCASSSSQRNEQFFGPGTRLTVL.

The V call is TRBV20-1, the J call TRBJ1-1; TRBD1 matches at 7 bases. The CDR3 spans 13 residues. V lost 7 bases and J lost 6; bases outside the gene matches: 11. Germline assignment: CDR1 DFQATT and CDR2 SNEGSKA (reference sequence). The CDR3 loop is CSVRRGGGSEAFF. The CDR3 DNA reads TGCAGTGTCCGCCGAGGGGGCGGATCTGAAGCTTTCTTT.

The chain has TRBV10-3 and TRBJ2-3; D is unresolved. CDR3 size: 13 residues. The germline V gene encodes CDR1 ENHRY and CDR2 SYGVKD. With 2 bases removed from V and 4 bases from J, the gap between germline ends came to 7 bases. The CDR3 DNA follows: TGTGCCATCAGTGAGAGACCCTCAGATACGCAGTATTTT. Encoded protein: CAISERPSDTQYF.

The chain uses TRBV5-1 and TRBJ2-2; the match to TRBD2 covers 15 bases. V dropped 4 bases and J dropped 5; count of bases not matched to a gene: 9. Germline CDR1 SGHRS, CDR2 YFSETQ. The CDR3 runs to 18 residues. CDR3 nucleotide sequence: TGCGCCAGCAGCCGCGGACTAGCGGGAGGGCCGGGGACCGGGGAGCTGTTTTTT. Its translation is CASSRGLAGGPGTGELFF.

The V and J genes are TRBV20-1 and TRBJ2-7, with a tentative D call TRBD1 (5 bases). CDR3 length: 13 residues. The germline V gene encodes CDR1 DFQATT and CDR2 SNEGSKA (reference sequence). The V end lost 7 bases, the J end lost 1 base, and 14 bases lay between the germline ends. CDR3 protein: CSVVLDTSYEQYF. DNA of the CDR3: TGCAGTGTAGTCTTGGACACATCCTACGAGCAGTACTTC.

The chain links TRBV12-3 or TRBV12-4 to TRBJ2-3; maybe TRBD1 (5 bases). The CDR3 extends over 14 amino acids. Trimming shortened V by 1 base and J by 3 bases, and 8 bases separated the two germline ends. For the CDR3, the DNA is TGTGCCAGCAGTTTAGTACAGGCAACAGATACGCAGTATTTT. It yields the protein CASSLVQATDTQYF.

This clonotype was observed a handful of times. The rearrangement joins TRBV12-3 or TRBV12-4 to TRBJ2-3, with 14 bases fitting TRBD2. V lost 6 bases, J lost 1 base, and 12 bases stayed unmatched. CDR3 size: 19 residues. CDR3 in DNA: TGTGCCAGCAGGAGCCCCCCGGGACTAGCGGGAGTGGGCACAGATACGCAGTATTTT. Protein product: CASRSPPGLAGVGTDTQYF.

This clonotype was detected a few times. V gene TRBV24-1 combines with J gene TRBJ2-5; D is possibly TRBD1 (6 bases). V gave up 8 bases and J gave up 1 base, with 10 bases separating them. Germline V gene sequence: CDR1 KGHDR, CDR2 SFDVKD. This CDR3 spans 13 amino acids. The chain's CDR3 is CATIYRAQETQYF. The CDR3 nucleotides read TGTGCCACCATCTACAGGGCCCAAGAGACCCAGTACTTC.

The chain combines TRBV6-2 or TRBV6-3 with TRBJ2-1; 10 bases are a match to TRBD1. Germline V lookup: CDR1 MNHEY, CDR2 SVGEGT. The CDR3 runs 15 residues. V lost 5 bases to trimming and J lost 4 bases; unmatched junction nucleotides: 5. In DNA form, the CDR3 reads TGTGCCAGCAGTGGGGGACAGGGGCTTTACAATGAGCAGTTCTTC. This codes for CASSGGQGLYNEQFF.

The rearrangement joins TRBV12-3 or TRBV12-4 to TRBJ1-1; a possible D gene is TRBD1 (5 bases). Between the trimmed V and J ends, which lost 2 bases and 11 bases, there was a span of 9 bases. This CDR3 has 11 amino acids. The CDR3 nucleotides are TGTGCCAGCAGTTTAACCGGGGGGGCTTTCTTT. It encodes CASSLTGGAFF.

Many counts were recorded for this clonotype. The CDR3 DNA is TGTGCCAGCAGTTTAGGGTCCCGGCGGGAGGGCTCCTACGAGCAGTACTTC. Amino acid sequence: CASSLGSRREGSYEQYF. The V call is TRBV12-3 or TRBV12-4, the J call TRBJ2-7; 9 nucleotides line up with TRBD2. J gave up 0 bases and V 1 base, and 7 bases lay outside the gene matches. This CDR3 has 17 amino acids.

CDR3 loop: CASSETNRGGYTF. CDR3 coding DNA: TGTGCCAGCAGTGAGACTAACAGGGGAGGCTACACCTTC. This sequence joins TRBV25-1 and TRBJ1-2; 7 bases line up with TRBD1. Germline V gives CDR1 MGHDK, CDR2 SYGVNS. The V and J ends lost 3 bases and 8 bases, in that order; junction bases with no gene match: 6. The CDR3 spans 13 residues.

The genes are TRBV5-6 and TRBJ2-3; 9 bases fit TRBD2. J gave up 5 bases and V 5 bases, and 6 bases lay outside the gene matches. This CDR3 has 14 residues. Germline V gene sequence: CDR1 SGHDT, CDR2 YYEEEE. CDR3 coding DNA: TGTGCCAGCAGTCGCGGGAGGGCCGGAGATACGCAGTATTTT. Residues: CASSRGRAGDTQYF.

The V and J genes are TRBV7-3 and TRBJ1-1; D is ambiguous. There are 13 residues in the CDR3. Germline V CDR1 and CDR2: SGHTA, FQGTGA. V shed 8 bases and J shed 0 bases, with 10 bases lying between them. CDR3 sequence reads: CASSKGMNTEAFF. DNA for the CDR3: TGTGCCAGCTCAAAGGGAATGAACACTGAAGCTTTCTTT.

This chain joins TRBV10-3 and TRBJ2-5; 7 bases fit TRBD1. The CDR3 is 14 residues long. Trimming took 3 bases from V and 3 from J; bases not matched to a gene: 4. CDR1 ENHRY and CDR2 SYGVKD come from the germline V gene. The CDR3 protein is CAISERDSKETQYF. Here the CDR3 DNA reads TGTGCCATCAGTGAAAGGGACAGCAAAGAGACCCAGTACTTC.

This clonotype was counted between two and nine times. The chain joins TRBV5-6 to TRBJ2-5, with D possibly TRBD2 on 5 matching bases. This CDR3 comprises 13 residues. Germline CDR1 reads SGHDT; CDR2 reads YYEEEE. V lost 0 bases and J lost 9, with 12 bases in between. CDR3 nucleotide sequence: TGTGCCAGCAGCTTGGCTAGCAGTCGGGCCCAGTACTTC. It codes for CASSLASSRAQYF.

This sequence joins TRBV9 and TRBJ2-7, with 7 positions matching TRBD2. The CDR3 totals 15 residues. Looked up from germline, CDR1 is SGDLS and CDR2 is YYNGEE. Germline trimming cut 3 bases from V and 7 bases from J; bases unmatched to any gene: 13. DNA for the CDR3: TGTGCCAGCAGCGGAGGTGGGGAGGGCCTAGAGGAGCAGTACTTC. Amino acids: CASSGGGEGLEEQYF. Filled out from reference TRBV9 and TRBJ2-7, the complete variable domain reads DSGVTQTPKHLITATGQRVTLRCSPRSGDLSVYWYQQSLDQGLQFLIQYYNGEERAKGNILERFSAQQFPDLHSELNLSSLELGDSALYFCASSGGGEGLEEQYFGPGTRLTVT.

This chain links TRBV12-3 or TRBV12-4 with TRBJ2-1; 8 bases line up with TRBD2. The V segment lost 5 bases and the J segment 0 bases; nucleotides outside the gene matches: 9. The CDR3 loop spans 17 amino acids. Written as DNA, the CDR3 is TGTGCCAGCAGTCCCTTTGAGCTAGCGGGCTCCTACAATGAGCAGTTCTTC. Translated: CASSPFELAGSYNEQFF.

In its sample, this clonotype was seen a few times. The chain links TRBV12-3 or TRBV12-4 to TRBJ1-2; D gene ambiguous. CDR3 length equals 13 residues. Trimming took off 10 bases at V and 9 bases at J, with 21 bases between the two ends. DNA for the CDR3: TGTGCCACCAACTCGGGAGGTATGGGGAGCTACACCTTC. Translation gives CATNSGGMGSYTF.

This clonotype has only a few counts. This chain uses TRBV7-2 with TRBJ1-6; D might be TRBD1 (6 bases). The CDR3 runs to 15 residues. Trimming took 1 base from V and 11 from J, leaving 15 bases between them. Germline V gives CDR1 SGHTA, CDR2 FQGNSA. Written as DNA, the CDR3 is TGTGCCAGCAGCTTAGGAGGCCCCAGGGGTCCACCCCTCCACTTT. Its translation: CASSLGGPRGPPLHF. Full variable domain (outside the CDR3, taken from reference TRBV7-2 and TRBJ1-6): GAGVSQSPSNKVTEKGKDVELRCDPISGHTALYWYRQSLGQGLEFLIYFQGNSAPDKSGLPSDRFSAERTGGSVSTLTIQRTQQEDSAVYLCASSLGGPRGPPLHFGNGTRLTVT.

This sequence joins TRBV5-6 and TRBJ2-2; D assignment may be TRBD1 or TRBD2 (6 bases each). CDR1 is SGHDT, CDR2 YYEEEE, per germline. Trimming removed 3 bases from V and 6 bases from J, with 18 bases in between. The CDR3 is made up of 16 amino acids. The CDR3 DNA reads TGTGCCAGCAGCTGGTTGTGGAAGGGGGGTCCCGGGGAGCTGTTTTTT. Translation gives CASSWLWKGGPGELFF.

This chain uses TRBV25-1 with TRBJ1-2; D is ambiguous. Deletions cut 6 bases from V and 1 base from J, with 3 bases between. The CDR3 is made up of 11 amino acids. Germline V gives CDR1 MGHDK, CDR2 SYGVNS. CDR3 nucleotide sequence: TGTGCCAGCAGACATAACTATGGCTACACCTTC. Protein: CASRHNYGYTF.